Below are 25 T cell receptor beta chains sequenced from a single sample in a study of beta chain features in type 1 diabetes. Their cognate antigens are unknown. TCRB transcripts that were expressed got sequenced, as all of the isolated RNA had been reverse transcribed. TCRdb's copy holds only in-frame clones and misses some; the assay was immunoSEQ multiplex PCR. There are 50,000 or so clones in the sample; over 40% occur only once, and over 1.1% lies in the top ten. Study-wide points: There was a moderate but significant shortening of TCRB CDR3s in all four CD4+ subsets of Type 1 diabetes patients.

Sequencing used Tregs from blood. The receptors originated from a man between 25 and 39 years old with type 1 diabetes.

V usage is TRBV2 and J usage is TRBJ2-4, with 13 bases that match TRBD2. CDR3 length equals 15 residues. Germline CDR1 SNHLY, CDR2 FYNNEI. The trim removed 5 bases at V and 4 bases at J, leaving 2 bases unmatched. DNA for the CDR3: TGTGCCAGCAGTTTGACTAGCGGGGGGAAAAACATTCAGTACTTC. Amino acids: CASSLTSGGKNIQYF.

The genes are TRBV4-2 and TRBJ2-5; TRBD2 aligns across 12 bases. CDR1 is LGHNA, CDR2 YNFKEQ, per germline. CDR3 size: 17 residues. The V gene end was trimmed by 1 base and the J gene end by 6 bases; junction bases not matched to a gene: 9. The CDR3 nucleotides are TGTGCCAGCAGCCAAGTACTAGCGGGAGGAGAGGGAAAGACCCAGTACTTC. It is translated as CASSQVLAGGEGKTQYF.

This chain joins TRBV7-2 and TRBJ1-4, with 8 bases aligning to TRBD1. V was clipped by 5 bases and J by 7 bases; unmatched bases: 9. This CDR3 has 15 amino acids. Germline CDR1 reads SGHTA; CDR2 reads FQGNSA. CDR3: CASSRVGTGGEKLFF. The CDR3 DNA reads as TGTGCCAGCAGCAGAGTCGGGACAGGTGGTGAAAAACTGTTTTTT.

The V and J genes are TRBV7-6 and TRBJ1-5, with 9 bases identical to TRBD1. Germline V gives CDR1 SGHVS, CDR2 FNYEAQ. The CDR3 is 14 amino acids. The V segment lost 5 bases and the J segment 4 bases; nucleotides outside the gene matches: 3. In DNA form, the CDR3 reads TGTGCCAGCAGCCGCGGGACAGGGAATCAGCCCCAGCATTTT. It codes for CASSRGTGNQPQHF.

The chain employs TRBV2 and TRBJ1-5; weak D call: TRBD1 (6 bases). Germline lookup yields CDR1 SNHLY and CDR2 FYNNEI. The CDR3 is 14 residues long. V lost 3 bases, J lost 4 bases, and 10 bases lay in between. The CDR3 spells CASSEWQGNQPQHF. CDR3 sequence (DNA): TGTGCCAGCAGTGAGTGGCAGGGGAATCAGCCCCAGCATTTT.

The V gene is TRBV7-3, the J gene TRBJ1-2; D unresolved. Germline V gives CDR1 SGHTA, CDR2 FQGTGA. Between the trimmed V and J ends, which lost 6 bases and 8 bases, there was a span of 10 bases. The CDR3 has 11 residues. The CDR3 region has the DNA TGTGCCAGCAGTACCAGGAGGGGCTACACCTTC. This sequence encodes CASSTRRGYTF.

The chain recombines TRBV7-2 with TRBJ2-3; 8 bases are a match to TRBD2. With V trimmed by 5 bases and J by 5 bases, 12 bases remained unmatched. CDR1 is SGHTA and CDR2 is FQGNSA in the germline V gene. The CDR3 length is 16 residues. In DNA form, the CDR3 reads TGTGCCAGCAGCCCGAGGCAGCGGGAGCCCGGAGATACGCAGTATTTT. It specifies CASSPRQREPGDTQYF.

The V gene is TRBV7-8, the J gene TRBJ1-1, with D uncertain. V was pared by 11 bases and J by 0 bases, with 10 bases between. CDR1 SGHVS and CDR2 FQNEAQ come from the germline V gene. The CDR3 contains 12 residues. The CDR3 spells CAGRKLNTEAFF. The CDR3, as DNA: TGTGCCGGGAGGAAATTGAACACTGAAGCTTTCTTT.

The V gene is TRBV5-1, the J gene TRBJ2-3; 9 nucleotides match TRBD1. This CDR3 contains 14 residues. Germline values: CDR1 SGHRS, CDR2 YFSETQ. V shed 0 bases, J shed 4 bases, and the junction held 0 bases outside the gene matches. CDR3 loop: CASSLGTGADTQYF. The CDR3 nucleotides read TGCGCCAGCAGCTTGGGGACAGGGGCAGATACGCAGTATTTT. Variable domain in full (rest from reference TRBV5-1 and TRBJ2-3): KAGVTQTPRYLIKTRGQQVTLSCSPISGHRSVSWYQQTPGQGLQFLFEYFSETQRNKGNFPGRFSGRQFSNSRSEMNVSTLELGDSALYLCASSLGTGADTQYFGPGTRLTVL.

The J gene is TRBJ1-6, the V gene TRBV6-6, with D tentatively TRBD1 (5 bases). The germline V gene has CDR1 MNHNY and CDR2 SVGAGI (reference sequence). The CDR3 consists of 16 residues. The V gene lost 0 bases and the J gene lost 3 bases, with 9 bases spanning the gap. This CDR3 reads CASSYSTAYYNSPLHF. The CDR3, as DNA: TGTGCCAGCAGTTACTCGACAGCTTACTATAATTCACCCCTCCACTTT.

The chain employs TRBV28 and TRBJ2-3; 7 bases line up with TRBD1. In germline, CDR1 is MDHEN, CDR2 SYDVKM. Losses at the gene ends were 9 bases for V and 6 bases for J; bases not matched to a gene: 15. The CDR3 spans 15 residues. The CDR3 spells CASRGQVINRDTQYF. CDR3 nucleotide sequence: TGTGCCAGTAGGGGGCAGGTAATCAACAGGGATACGCAGTATTTT.

The chain employs TRBV19 and TRBJ2-7; D perhaps matches TRBD1 (7 bases). CDR1 and CDR2 (germline): LNHDA, SQIVND (reference sequence). This CDR3 has 15 amino acids. Trimming removed 0 bases from V and 0 bases from J, with 9 bases in between. CDR3 nucleotide sequence: TGTGCCAGTAGTATAGAGCGGGACAGCTCCTACGAGCAGTACTTC. Amino acid sequence: CASSIERDSSYEQYF.

The count of this clone is one. This chain links TRBV9 with TRBJ1-1, with TRBD1 identical over 9 bases. CDR3 length: 15 amino acids. Germline assignment: CDR1 SGDLS and CDR2 YYNGEE. J gave up 4 bases and V 0 bases, and 4 bases lay outside the gene matches. The CDR3 DNA reads as TGTGCCAGCAGCGTAGTAGGGACAGGGCGCACTGAAGCTTTCTTT. It translates to CASSVVGTGRTEAFF. The entire variable domain, with the rest obtained from reference TRBV9 and TRBJ1-1, is as follows: DSGVTQTPKHLITATGQRVTLRCSPRSGDLSVYWYQQSLDQGLQFLIQYYNGEERAKGNILERFSAQQFPDLHSELNLSSLELGDSALYFCASSVVGTGRTEAFFGQGTRLTVV.

This clone was picked up a small number of times. The chain carries TRBV7-9 and TRBJ2-7, with 8 bases identical to TRBD2. CDR1 and CDR2 from the germline V gene are SEHNR and FQNEAQ (reference sequence). CDR3 length: 15 amino acids. Germline trimming cut 2 bases from V and 2 bases from J; bases unmatched to any gene: 5. The CDR3, as DNA: TGTGCCAGCAGCTTACGGGGGGGCCTGGCCTACGAGCAGTACTTC. Translating it yields CASSLRGGLAYEQYF.

This clone was counted only a few times. In DNA, the CDR3 is TGTGCCAGCTCATCCAGGACAGGGACCCACGAGCAGTACTTC. This gives the protein CASSSRTGTHEQYF. The chain links TRBV18 to TRBJ2-5; 8 nucleotides agree with TRBD1. The J call may be faulty, since TRBJ2-7 better matches the DNA end. Germline V gene sequence: CDR1 KGHSH, CDR2 LQKENI. The CDR3 loop spans 14 amino acids.

The chain joins TRBV11-2 to TRBJ2-1; the match to TRBD2 covers 12 bases. Looked up from germline, CDR1 is SGHAT and CDR2 is FQNNGV. Unmatched junction bases numbered 5, after V lost 5 bases and J lost 6 bases. This CDR3 comprises 15 residues. The CDR3, as DNA: TGTGCCAGCAGCAAGACTAGCGGGAGTTCCAATGAGCAGTTCTTC. Its protein is CASSKTSGSSNEQFF. The variable domain in full, with the rest retrieved from reference TRBV11-2 and TRBJ2-1, is EAGVAQSPRYKIIEKRQSVAFWCNPISGHATLYWYQQILGQGPKLLIQFQNNGVVDDSQLPKDRFSAERLKGVDSTLKIQPAKLEDSAVYLCASSKTSGSSNEQFFGPGTRLTVL.

The rearrangement links TRBV7-9 to TRBJ2-7; 7 nucleotides match TRBD1. V dropped 4 bases and J dropped 8; count of bases not matched to a gene: 8. CDR1 and CDR2 from the germline V gene are SEHNR and FQNEAQ (reference sequence). The CDR3 is 13 amino acids. In DNA, the CDR3 is TGTGCCAGCAGCTGGACAGGCGATAATCAGCAGTACTTC. This sequence encodes CASSWTGDNQQYF. Supplemented by reference TRBV7-9 and TRBJ2-7, the full variable domain reads DTGVSQNPRHKITKRGQNVTFRCDPISEHNRLYWYRQTLGQGPEFLTYFQNEAQLEKSRLLSDRFSAERPKGSFSTLEIQRTEQGDSAMYLCASSWTGDNQQYFGPGTRLTVT.

V usage is TRBV28 and J usage is TRBJ2-6, with 7 nucleotides matching TRBD1. Trimming cost V 7 bases and J 1 base; bases outside gene matches: 4. The CDR3 runs 15 residues. The V gene's germline CDR1 is MDHEN and CDR2 SYDVKM. CDR3 sequence: CASKVQGSGANVLTF. The CDR3 DNA is TGTGCCAGCAAGGTACAGGGGTCTGGGGCCAACGTCCTGACTTTC.

The chain carries TRBV4-3 and TRBJ2-1; the D gene is possibly TRBD2 (5 bases). Trimming left V 5 bases short and J 9 bases short, with 23 bases between. Looked up from germline, CDR1 is LGHNA and CDR2 is YSLEER. There are 16 residues in the CDR3. The CDR3 is CASSATSGIQVGEQFF. In DNA, the CDR3 is TGCGCCAGCAGCGCTACCTCCGGGATACAAGTGGGTGAGCAGTTCTTC.

This chain links TRBV27 with TRBJ2-5; D is possibly TRBD2 (5 bases). Trimming left V 4 bases short and J 5 bases short, with 11 bases between. Looked up from germline, CDR1 is MNHEY and CDR2 is SMNVEV (reference sequence). The CDR3 loop spans 13 amino acids. In nucleotides, the CDR3 is TGTGCCAGCAGTTGGGTGGGCGGGGAGACCCAGTACTTC. This sequence encodes CASSWVGGETQYF.

The chain is built from TRBV7-8 and TRBJ2-2; D possibly corresponds to TRBD1 (5 bases). Germline V CDR1 and CDR2: SGHVS, FQNEAQ. This CDR3 spans 15 amino acids. V gave up 2 bases and J gave up 0 bases, with 7 bases separating them. The DNA for the CDR3 is TGTGCCAGCAGCTTATCACAGGCGAACACCGGGGAGCTGTTTTTT. It is translated as CASSLSQANTGELFF.

This clone was seen a single time. V gene TRBV5-5 combines with J gene TRBJ2-5; 8 bases fit TRBD1. Germline V CDR1 and CDR2: SGHKS, YYEKEE (reference sequence). The CDR3 runs to 14 residues. Trimming took 3 bases from V and 2 from J; bases not matched to a gene: 3. The CDR3 sequence: CASSSRTGQETQYF. The CDR3 region has the DNA TGTGCCAGCAGCTCCCGGACAGGGCAAGAGACCCAGTACTTC.

Remarks on this clone: The same CDR3 can be traced to other DNA sequences in this sample. V gene TRBV27 combines with J gene TRBJ2-1, with 14 bases matching TRBD2. V shed 6 bases, J shed 8 bases, and the junction held 3 bases outside the gene matches. CDR3 size: 14 residues. Germline V lookup: CDR1 MNHEY, CDR2 SMNVEV (reference sequence). CDR3 nucleotide sequence: TGTGCCAGCAGGGGACTAGCGGGAGCTCATGAGCAGTTCTTC. Protein sequence: CASRGLAGAHEQFF.

The J gene is TRBJ2-3, the V gene TRBV5-8; tentative D call: TRBD1 (5 bases). This CDR3 spans 15 amino acids. The ends were cut back, 1 base at V and 0 bases at J, with 9 bases in the middle. In germline, CDR1 is SGHTS, CDR2 YDEGEE. The DNA of the CDR3 is TGTGCCAGCAGCTTGATAGGGGTCAGCACAGATACGCAGTATTTT. This translates into CASSLIGVSTDTQYF.

V gene TRBV25-1 combines with J gene TRBJ1-1; no clear D gene. Trimming took off 3 bases at V and 1 base at J, with 6 bases between the two ends. The CDR3 consists of 13 residues. Germline V lookup: CDR1 MGHDK, CDR2 SYGVNS. Here the CDR3 reads CASSERKNTEAFF. In nucleotides, the CDR3 is TGTGCCAGCAGTGAGCGTAAGAACACTGAAGCTTTCTTT. Supplemented by reference TRBV25-1 and TRBJ1-1, the full variable domain reads EADIYQTPRYLVIGTGKKITLECSQTMGHDKMYWYQQDPGMELHLIHYSYGVNSTEKGDLSSESTVSRIRTEHFPLTLESARPSHTSQYLCASSERKNTEAFFGQGTRLTVV.